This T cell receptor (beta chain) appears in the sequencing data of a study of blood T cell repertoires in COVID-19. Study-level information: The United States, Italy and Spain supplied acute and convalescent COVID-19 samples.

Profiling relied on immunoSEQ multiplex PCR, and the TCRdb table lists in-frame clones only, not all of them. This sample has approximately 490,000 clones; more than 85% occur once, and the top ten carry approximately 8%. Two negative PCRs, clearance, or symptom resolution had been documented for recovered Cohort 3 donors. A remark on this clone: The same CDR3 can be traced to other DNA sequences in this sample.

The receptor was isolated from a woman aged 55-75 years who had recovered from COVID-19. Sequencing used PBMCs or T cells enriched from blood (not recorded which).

The CDR3 nucleotides read TGTGCCAGCAGTTCTATGGGACAGGGCTATGGCTACACCTTC. Translation gives CASSSMGQGYGYTF. The chain joins TRBV28 to TRBJ1-2, with 9 bases identical to TRBD1. Germline V lookup: CDR1 MDHEN, CDR2 SYDVKM. CDR3 length equals 14 residues. Trimming took 4 bases from V and 4 from J; bases not matched to a gene: 4.